Each of the 21 T cell receptor beta chains below was sequenced from the same sample in a study of metastatic and nonmetastatic thyroid tumors. TCRdb ran MiXCR on the PCR reads. The data contain some 13,000 clones, about 33% of them singletons. Ahead of thyroid surgery, no patient had received treatment of any kind. Sample: tumor tissue. The source of these receptors is a female donor with papillary thyroid cancer or a benign thyroid nodule (not recorded which). Some clones in this sample may be carry-over from other donors' samples.

In this sample, this clone is medium-sized. J is TRBJ1-2 and V is TRBV6-5; tentative D call: TRBD1 (6 bases). This CDR3 contains 13 residues. Trimming cost V 2 bases and J 7 bases, with 11 bases left between them. Germline-derived CDR1 and CDR2 are MNHEY and SVGAGI. CDR3 amino acids: CASSYGGAFGYTF. CDR3 DNA: TGTGCCAGCAGTTACGGGGGGGCGTTTGGCTACACCTTC.

This clone was seen at least ten times. This chain joins TRBV11-1 and TRBJ2-3; D call uncertain. V shed 1 base and J shed 3 bases, with 11 bases lying between them. The CDR3 has 15 amino acids. Germline CDR1 SGHAT, CDR2 FQDESV (reference sequence). CDR3 residues: CASSLGPRVTDTQYF. The DNA for the CDR3 is TGTGCCAGCAGCTTAGGACCCCGGGTAACAGATACGCAGTATTTT.

This clone was counted between two and nine times. The J gene is TRBJ2-7, the V gene TRBV10-1; 11 bases are shared with TRBD2. From germline, CDR1 is WNHNN and CDR2 SYGVQD (reference sequence). Unmatched junction bases numbered 11, after V lost 6 bases and J lost 4 bases. The CDR3 has 16 residues. CDR3 sequence (DNA): TGCGCCAGCAGCCCCGAGACTAGCGGGACTCCATACGAGCAGTACTTC. It is translated as CASSPETSGTPYEQYF.

V is TRBV7-6 and J is TRBJ1-1; unclear D gene. Germline values: CDR1 SGHVS, CDR2 FNYEAQ. The length of the CDR3 is 17 residues. Trimming removed 2 bases from V and 1 base from J, with 17 bases in between. The CDR3 sequence: CASSLIWEGWGNTEAFF. The CDR3 DNA sequence: TGTGCCAGCAGCTTAATCTGGGAGGGATGGGGGAACACTGAAGCTTTCTTT.

This clone was observed many times. The rearrangement links TRBV5-1 to TRBJ2-7; 8 nucleotides agree with TRBD1. The V gene's germline CDR1 is SGHRS and CDR2 YFSETQ. The V segment lost 0 bases and the J segment 0 bases; nucleotides outside the gene matches: 2. This CDR3 spans 15 amino acids. CDR3 protein: CASSLGDRSSYEQYF. Here the CDR3 DNA reads TGCGCCAGCAGCTTGGGGGACAGGAGCTCCTACGAGCAGTACTTC.

There are many counts of this clone. V usage is TRBV13 and J usage is TRBJ2-1; 9 nucleotides agree with TRBD2. Germline CDR1 is PRHDT and CDR2 is FYEKMQ (reference sequence). After removal of 4 bases from V and 6 bases from J, the junction contained 10 bases not matched to a gene. This CDR3 comprises 16 residues. The CDR3 reads CASSSISGRGFNEQFF. The CDR3 DNA follows: TGTGCCAGCAGCTCAATTAGCGGGAGAGGTTTCAATGAGCAGTTCTTC.

This chain connects TRBV6-2 or TRBV6-3 to TRBJ2-7, with a tentative D call TRBD2 (6 bases). Per germline, CDR1 MNHEY and CDR2 SVGEGT. V lost 4 bases and J lost 3, with 13 bases in between. This CDR3 region has 14 residues. CDR3 in amino acids: CASSSQLASYEQYF. In nucleotides, the CDR3 is TGTGCCAGCAGTTCCCAACTAGCCAGCTACGAGCAGTACTTC.

This clone came up a few times. The genes are TRBV6-2 or TRBV6-3 and TRBJ2-7; D call uncertain. Germline V gene lookup returns CDR1 MNHEY and CDR2 SVGEGT. The V and J ends lost 4 bases and 2 bases respectively, with 9 bases between them. This CDR3 region has 13 residues. This chain's CDR3 is CASSLDAPYEQYF. In nucleotides, the CDR3 is TGTGCCAGCAGTTTGGACGCTCCCTACGAGCAGTACTTC.

The chain employs TRBV19 and TRBJ1-1; the D is unclear. The CDR3 contains 11 residues. Trimming took off 4 bases at V and 11 bases at J, with 11 bases between the two ends. CDR1 is LNHDA, CDR2 SQIVND, per germline (reference sequence). The CDR3 sequence: CASSKQRVAFF. For the CDR3, the DNA is TGTGCCAGTAGTAAACAACGGGTGGCTTTCTTT. Supplemented by reference TRBV19 and TRBJ1-1, the full variable domain reads DGGITQSPKYLFRKEGQNVTLSCEQNLNHDAMYWYRQDPGQGLRLIYYSQIVNDFQKGDIAEGYSVSREKKESFPLTVTSAQKNPTAFYLCASSKQRVAFFGQGTRLTVV.

The rearrangement uses TRBV6-2 or TRBV6-3 and TRBJ2-7, with 10 bases identical to TRBD1. The CDR3 sequence is 15 residues long. Germline-derived CDR1 and CDR2 are MNHEY and SVGEGT. V shed 2 bases, J shed 3 bases, and the junction held 4 bases outside the gene matches. DNA for the CDR3: TGTGCCAGCAGTTACCCCGGGACAGGGGACTACGAGCAGTACTTC. Its translation is CASSYPGTGDYEQYF.

This clone qualifies as medium-sized. The chain couples TRBV5-1 to TRBJ2-7; D tentatively reads TRBD1 or TRBD2 (6 bases each). Deletions cut 1 base from V and 2 bases from J, with 13 bases between. The CDR3 length is 15 residues. In germline, CDR1 is SGHRS, CDR2 YFSETQ. The DNA for the CDR3 is TGCGCCAGCAGCTTGAGGGGGGCTGTTACCTACGAGCAGTACTTC. As protein: CASSLRGAVTYEQYF.

This chain connects TRBV4-1 to TRBJ2-7; D is undetermined. The CDR3 consists of 11 residues. V lost 1 base to trimming and J lost 7 bases, with 5 bases between them. Germline loops: CDR1 MGHRA, CDR2 YSYEKL. The DNA of the CDR3 is TGCGCCAGCAGCCAAGTAAGGGAGCAGTACTTC. The encoded protein is CASSQVREQYF.

This clone is medium-sized (0.01 to 0.1%). This CDR3 is CASSFGAPLYNEQFF. The CDR3, as DNA: TGTGCCAGCAGCTTTGGGGCGCCACTTTACAATGAGCAGTTCTTC. The chain joins TRBV7-9 to TRBJ2-1; D is perhaps TRBD1 (5 bases). The CDR3 runs 15 residues. From germline, CDR1 is SEHNR and CDR2 FQNEAQ (reference sequence). The V and J ends lost 3 bases and 4 bases respectively, with 13 bases between them. Full variable domain (remainder filled in from reference TRBV7-9 and TRBJ2-1): DTGVSQNPRHKITKRGQNVTFRCDPISEHNRLYWYRQTLGQGPEFLTYFQNEAQLEKSRLLSDRFSAERPKGSFSTLEIQRTEQGDSAMYLCASSFGAPLYNEQFFGPGTRLTVL.

This clone was seen repeatedly, ten times or more. The chain uses TRBV4-3 and TRBJ2-1; D might be TRBD2 (5 bases). Deletions cut 0 bases from V and 7 bases from J, with 16 bases between. The CDR3 runs 16 residues. From germline, CDR1 is LGHNA and CDR2 YSLEER. CDR3: CASSQDLVVARNEQFF. The CDR3 DNA follows: TGCGCCAGCAGCCAAGATCTGGTAGTAGCGCGGAATGAGCAGTTCTTC.

The J gene is TRBJ2-2, the V gene TRBV5-1; 9 nucleotides match TRBD2. The length of the CDR3 is 15 residues. Germline CDR1 is SGHRS and CDR2 is YFSETQ. J lost 5 bases, V lost 4 bases, and 6 bases had no gene match. The CDR3 sequence: CASSQGTSRTGELFF. The CDR3 DNA is TGCGCCAGCAGCCAAGGGACTAGCAGAACCGGGGAGCTGTTTTTT.

This clone came up many times. The chain couples TRBV24-1 to TRBJ1-5; a weak D match, TRBD1 (6 bases). V shed 3 bases and J shed 2 bases, with 10 bases lying between them. The CDR3 length is 15 residues. Germline assignment: CDR1 KGHDR and CDR2 SFDVKD. CDR3 DNA: TGTGCCACCAGTGATAGGGGGGGGGGCAATCAGCCCCAGCATTTT. This gives the protein CATSDRGGGNQPQHF.

In this sample, this clone is medium-sized (0.01 to 0.1%). This chain links TRBV6-1 with TRBJ1-1, with D possibly being TRBD1 (5 bases). Germline lookup yields CDR1 MNHNS and CDR2 SASEGT. V gave up 1 base and J gave up 3 bases, with 12 bases separating them. The CDR3 length is 15 residues. CDR3: CASSEGPGIYTEAFF. The CDR3 DNA reads as TGTGCCAGCAGTGAAGGTCCAGGGATATACACTGAAGCTTTCTTT.

This clone occurred many times. The rearrangement uses TRBV2 and TRBJ2-2; 11 bases are shared with TRBD2. The length of the CDR3 is 16 residues. V shed 6 bases and J 4 bases; nucleotides not matched to a gene: 7. The germline V gene encodes CDR1 SNHLY and CDR2 FYNNEI. The CDR3 loop reads CASRLRLAGPTGELFF. As DNA, the CDR3 is TGTGCCAGCAGGCTAAGACTAGCGGGACCCACCGGGGAGCTGTTTTTT. Drawing the rest from reference TRBV2 and TRBJ2-2, the complete variable domain is EPEVTQTPSHQVTQMGQEVILRCVPISNHLYFYWYRQILGQKVEFLVSFYNNEISEKSEIFDDQFSVERPDGSNFTLKIRSTKLEDSAMYFCASRLRLAGPTGELFFGEGSRLTVL.

The V and J genes are TRBV2 and TRBJ1-2; no reliable D call. Germline loops: CDR1 SNHLY, CDR2 FYNNEI. With 10 bases removed from V and 0 bases from J, the gap between germline ends came to 18 bases. The CDR3 has 15 amino acids. The CDR3 loop reads CATAQRAVANYGYTF. The CDR3 DNA reads as TGTGCCACCGCCCAAAGGGCGGTAGCTAACTATGGCTACACCTTC.

The chain is built from TRBV6-2 or TRBV6-3 and TRBJ2-3; D is unresolved. From germline, CDR1 is MNHEY and CDR2 SVGEGT. The CDR3 extends over 13 amino acids. V lost 2 bases to trimming and J lost 0 bases, with 3 bases between them. The CDR3 DNA is TGTGCCAGCAGTTACCCTAGCACAGATACGCAGTATTTT. This sequence encodes CASSYPSTDTQYF.

The chain carries TRBV7-9 and TRBJ1-2; D uncertain. The CDR3 is made up of 13 amino acids. Trimming shortened V by 5 bases and J by 8 bases, and 15 bases separated the two germline ends. Germline V lookup: CDR1 SEHNR, CDR2 FQNEAQ (reference sequence). Here the CDR3 DNA reads TGTGCCAGCAGCCCGCTCGAGGGAATCGGCTACACCTTC. This encodes CASSPLEGIGYTF.